This entry is about one TCR beta chain. The antigen is undetermined. 13 Jbeta primers and 60 Vbeta primers were used for the PCR. The repertoire was sequenced with immunoSEQ multiplex PCR; TCRdb's copy has only in-frame clones and lacks some. This sample carries roughly 200,000 clones, with 1.1% going to the ten biggest clones. The sample originates from a study of cytomegalovirus exposure and HLA in healthy donors. Overall study results and limits: The study labeled 150 or so TCR beta chains cytomegalovirus-associated.

Sequencing used PBMCs. The source is a girl aged 2-15 years in good health and CMV-seropositive.

The CDR3 nucleotides read TGTGCCACCAGCAGAGGGCGGGACCCGGTCCCCGGGGAGCTGTTTTTT. Translation gives CATSRGRDPVPGELFF. The V gene is TRBV15, the J gene TRBJ2-2; tentative D call: TRBD2 (6 bases). CDR1 and CDR2 from the germline V gene are LNHNV and YYDKDF (reference sequence). Trimming stripped 1 base from V and 6 bases from J, with 15 bases between. The CDR3 runs to 16 residues. The complete variable domain, with remaining parts taken from reference TRBV15 and TRBJ2-2, reads DAMVIQNPRYQVTQFGKPVTLSCSQTLNHNVMYWYQQKSSQAPKLLFHYYDKDFNNEADTPDNFQSRRPNTSFCFLDIRSPGLGDTAMYLCATSRGRDPVPGELFFGEGSRLTVL.